This TCR beta chain was captured in a study of T cell repertoires in cytomegalovirus infection. Whole-study context: Well-studied HLA-B-restricted epitopes and recently identified HLA-C-restricted epitopes of CMV were both used in the study. In public TCR beta signatures, there were indications of both CMV infection and matching HLA type.

With regard to this clonotype: What it binds is unknown.

The V and J ends lost 6 bases and 7 bases, in that order; junction bases with no gene match: 22. The CDR3 sequence is 21 residues long. Germline CDR1 is SGHTA and CDR2 is FQGNSA. Each CDR3 protein gets one entry after TCRdb re-called the reads with MiXCR. Of approximately 390,000 distinct CDR3 sequences in the sample, roughly a third were seen once. Sample: cultured PBMCs, taken from culture after CMV antigen stimulation. The chain has TRBV7-2 and TRBJ2-3; 16 nucleotides match TRBD2. This sequence was found in a human donor in good health (CMV status not recorded). Some clones in this sample may be carry-over from other donors' samples. In DNA form, the CDR3 reads TGTGCCAGCAGTCCGACGACAGGGCCGGGACTAGCGGGAGGGCCTATGAATACGCAGTATTTT. It translates to CASSPTTGPGLAGGPMNTQYF.